A selection of T cell receptor beta chains follows, all from one sample in a study of tumor-infiltrating lymphocytes in primary liver carcinoma. Each CDR3 protein gets one entry after TCRdb re-called the multiplex PCR reads with MiXCR. The data hold about 99,000 distinct CDR3 sequences, with approximately 68% observed a single time. Sequencing used liver tumor tissue from sampling region 5. Source of these receptors: a woman between 55 and 75 years old with primary liver carcinoma and hepatitis B virus infection. Each CDR3 is given with its conserved first and last residue. A D gene is named only where the DNA matches it firmly. Not all rows give a size; the values are once, few, many and, for expanded clones, a class.

d_call	v_call	clone_size	j_call	cdr3_aa	cdr3_nt
TRBD2	TRBV10-3	.	TRBJ2-2	CAISQLAAQDTVELFF	TGTGCCATCAGTCAGCTAGCGGCCCAAGACACCGTGGAGCTGTTTTTT
.	TRBV12-3/TRBV12-4	.	TRBJ2-3	CASSFFLAGGQESDTQYF	TGTGCCAGCAGTTTCTTTCTCGCGGGCGGCCAGGAGAGCGATACACAGTATTTT
.	TRBV29-1	.	TRBJ2-6	CSVEGQNSGANILTF	TGCAGCGTTGAAGGTCAGAACTCTGGGGCCAACATCCTGACTTTC
TRBD2	TRBV4-2	.	TRBJ2-5	CISSQTGTRNVPETQYF	TGTATCAGCAGTCAAACCGGGACTAGGAATGTCCCAGAGACCCAGTACTTC
TRBD2	TRBV28	few	TRBJ2-5	CASNFQRGTYQETQYF	TGTGCCAGCAATTTCCAGCGGGGGACGTACCAAGAGACCCAGTACTTC
TRBD2	TRBV12-3/TRBV12-4	few	TRBJ2-1	CASSSPHGGYNEQFF	TGTGCCAGCAGTTCTCCTCACGGGGGGTACAATGAGCAATTCTTC
.	TRBV14	.	TRBJ2-4	CASSPGVFERGAKNIQYF	TGTGCCAGCAGCCCCGGCGTCTTCGAACGGGGGGCCAAAAACATTCAGTACTTC
.	TRBV11-2	.	TRBJ2-3	CVNSQALVGRTDTQYF	TGTGTCAACAGCCAGGCCCTAGTGGGGAGAACAGATACGCAGTATTTT
TRBD1	TRBV11-2	.	TRBJ1-5	CAIGFQGAVNQPQHF	TGTGCCATCGGCTTCCAGGGGGCTGTCAATCAGCCCCAGCATTTT
TRBD1	TRBV14	.	TRBJ2-2	CANSPPGTENTGELFF	TGTGCCAACAGCCCCCCGGGGACAGAAAACACCGGGGAGCTGTTTTTT
TRBD1	TRBV12-3/TRBV12-4	once	TRBJ2-1	CASSPPPGQGGRSSYNGQFF	TGTGCCAGCAGCCCCCCCCCGGGACAGGGAGGGAGAAGCTCCTACAATGGGCAGTTCTTC